Shown below are 27 T cell receptor beta chains from a single sample sequenced in a study of T cell responses to AZD1222 COVID-19 vaccine. The protocol was immunoSEQ multiplex PCR, while the TCRdb copy is restricted to in-frame clones and leaves out a portion. This sample has approximately 140,000 clones; 91% occur once, and the top ten carry approximately 3%. This specimen was peripheral blood, taken on day 0 of AZD1222 vaccination. These receptor sequences come from an adult in good health.

The V call is TRBV2, the J call TRBJ2-1; no clear D gene. The CDR3 totals 15 residues. Trimming took off 5 bases at V and 0 bases at J, with 11 bases between the two ends. The germline CDR1 and CDR2 sequences are SNHLY and FYNNEI. The CDR3 protein is CASSYSSSSYNEQFF. In nucleotides, the CDR3 is TGTGCCAGCAGTTACAGCTCGAGCTCCTACAATGAGCAGTTCTTC.

V usage is TRBV28 and J usage is TRBJ1-6, with D perhaps matching TRBD1 (6 bases). The germline V gene encodes CDR1 MDHEN and CDR2 SYDVKM. The CDR3 is 15 residues long. Trimming removed 6 bases at V and 2 bases at J, with 11 bases between. The CDR3 region is CASSQGGTYNSPLHF. In nucleotides, the CDR3 is TGTGCCAGCAGCCAAGGGGGAACCTATAATTCACCCCTCCACTTT.

The chain is built from TRBV6-1 and TRBJ2-5; D is possibly TRBD1 or TRBD2 (5 bases each). The germline V gene has CDR1 MNHNS and CDR2 SASEGT. CDR3 length: 13 amino acids. Trimming pared 3 bases from V and 7 bases from J, leaving 12 bases between. The CDR3 spells CASSEGEKLTQYF. DNA for the CDR3: TGTGCCAGCAGTGAGGGGGAGAAGTTGACCCAGTACTTC.

CDR3 bases: TGCGCCAGCAGGAGCGGGGGGGGCCCAGATACGCAGTATTTT. Translated: CASRSGGGPDTQYF. The V gene is TRBV5-1, the J gene TRBJ2-3; 10 positions match TRBD2. This CDR3 region has 14 residues. Germline V gene data show CDR1 as SGHRS and CDR2 as YFSETQ. The J segment lost 4 bases and the V segment lost 5 bases, leaving 4 bases of the junction unmatched.

The chain recombines TRBV12-3 or TRBV12-4 with TRBJ2-1, with D possibly TRBD1 on 5 matching bases. The CDR3 consists of 13 residues. Trimming took off 1 base at V and 9 bases at J, with 10 bases between the two ends. Here the CDR3 reads CASSLGGLSEQFF. The CDR3 nucleotides are TGTGCCAGCAGTTTAGGGGGCCTTAGTGAGCAGTTCTTC.

V and J are TRBV27 and TRBJ1-1; D is uncertain. This CDR3 contains 13 residues. Germline V CDR1 and CDR2: MNHEY, SMNVEV (reference sequence). Trimming stripped 4 bases from V and 3 bases from J, with 9 bases between. The CDR3 sequence is CASSSAWDTEAFF. The CDR3, as DNA: TGTGCCAGCAGTTCCGCCTGGGACACTGAAGCTTTCTTT.

J is TRBJ2-7 and V is TRBV11-2; 10 positions match TRBD2. The germline CDR1 and CDR2 sequences are SGHAT and FQNNGV. The CDR3 has 15 residues. V dropped 1 base and J dropped 4; count of bases not matched to a gene: 4. Written as DNA, the CDR3 is TGTGCCAGCAGCTTAGCCCTAGCGGGAGTGTACGAGCAGTACTTC. It translates to CASSLALAGVYEQYF.

The genes are TRBV11-3 and TRBJ2-5; 14 nucleotides line up with TRBD2. This CDR3 has 17 amino acids. The V gene's germline CDR1 is SGHNT and CDR2 YENEEA. V lost 5 bases and J lost 5; bases outside the gene matches: 10. The CDR3 DNA is TGTGCCAGCAGCGCCGGGACTAGCGGGAGATGGGACGAGACCCAGTACTTC. This gives the protein CASSAGTSGRWDETQYF.

This clone has more than one count but fewer than ten. The chain combines TRBV7-6 with TRBJ1-5; D might be TRBD1 (5 bases). CDR1 and CDR2 from the germline V gene are SGHVS and FNYEAQ. CDR3 size: 18 residues. The ends were cut back, 3 bases at V and 5 bases at J, with 23 bases in the middle. CDR3 residues: CASSFFQNRDSTYQPQHF. The CDR3 nucleotides are TGTGCCAGCAGCTTTTTCCAGAACCGGGACTCTACGTATCAGCCCCAGCATTTT.

This chain joins TRBV6-5 and TRBJ1-2; D gene ambiguous. The CDR3 loop spans 15 amino acids. Trimming removed 6 bases from V and 4 bases from J, with 18 bases in between. Germline values: CDR1 MNHEY, CDR2 SVGAGI. Written as DNA, the CDR3 is TGTGCCAGCAGAATAGACACCGGGGTGGGCTATGGCTACACCTTC. Amino acids: CASRIDTGVGYGYTF.

The chain recombines TRBV29-1 with TRBJ2-2; D gene ambiguous. Germline V lookup: CDR1 SQVTM, CDR2 ANQGSEA. Trimming pared 7 bases from V and 0 bases from J, leaving 12 bases between. There are 14 residues in the CDR3. In nucleotides, the CDR3 is TGCAGCGCTAGTACAGCTGCGAACACCGGGGAGCTGTTTTTT. Translating gives CSASTAANTGELFF.

The chain uses TRBV18 and TRBJ2-7, with D unresolved. Trimming shortened V by 8 bases and J by 0 bases, and 5 bases separated the two germline ends. Germline CDR1 KGHSH, CDR2 LQKENI. The CDR3 consists of 11 residues. The CDR3 loop is CASGSSYEQYF. Here the CDR3 DNA reads TGTGCCAGCGGAAGCTCCTACGAGCAGTACTTC.

The rearrangement joins TRBV7-9 to TRBJ2-7; D is unresolved. The CDR3 runs to 12 residues. Germline loops: CDR1 SEHNR, CDR2 FQNEAQ (reference sequence). V was trimmed by 2 bases and J by 2 bases, leaving 4 bases between them. For the CDR3, the DNA is TGTGCCAGCAGCTTATTTCCCTACGAGCAGTACTTC. As protein: CASSLFPYEQYF.

This chain uses TRBV2 with TRBJ1-2, with D possibly matching TRBD1 (5 bases). V was clipped by 6 bases and J by 0 bases, with 8 bases between them. The CDR3 is made up of 13 amino acids. From germline, CDR1 is SNHLY and CDR2 FYNNEI. CDR3 protein: CASRRGTNYGYTF. The CDR3 DNA reads as TGTGCCAGCAGGCGGGGGACTAACTATGGCTACACCTTC.

This chain links TRBV15 with TRBJ2-7; possibly TRBD2 for D (5 bases). The V end lost 9 bases, the J end lost 2 bases, and 17 bases lay between the germline ends. The CDR3 loop spans 14 amino acids. Germline CDR1 LNHNV, CDR2 YYDKDF (reference sequence). This chain's CDR3 is CATNGGPAPYEQYF. CDR3 coding DNA: TGTGCCACAAACGGCGGGCCCGCTCCCTACGAGCAGTACTTC.

The chain has TRBV2 and TRBJ1-1; no firm D call. CDR3 size: 13 residues. V lost 6 bases and J 0 bases, leaving 8 bases between the germline ends. Germline lookup yields CDR1 SNHLY and CDR2 FYNNEI. CDR3 in DNA: TGTGCCAGCAGACTCTCCGTGAACACTGAAGCTTTCTTT. Its translation is CASRLSVNTEAFF.

This chain uses TRBV18 with TRBJ1-1; D gene unclear. V was trimmed by 5 bases and J by 0 bases, leaving 7 bases between them. The V gene's germline CDR1 is KGHSH and CDR2 LQKENI. This CDR3 region has 13 residues. The CDR3 region has the DNA TGTGCCAGCTCATCGGAGCTGAACACTGAAGCTTTCTTT. It codes for CASSSELNTEAFF. The variable domain in full, completed from reference TRBV18 and TRBJ1-1, reads NAGVMQNPRHLVRRRGQEARLRCSPMKGHSHVYWYRQLPEEGLKFMVYLQKENIIDESGMPKERFSAEFPKEGPSILRIQQVVRGDSAAYFCASSSELNTEAFFGQGTRLTVV.

The J gene is TRBJ1-2, the V gene TRBV5-6; unclear D gene. CDR1 is SGHDT and CDR2 is YYEEEE in the germline V gene. The CDR3 loop spans 13 amino acids. V gave up 4 bases and J gave up 6 bases, with 13 bases separating them. The CDR3 DNA sequence: TGTGCCAGCAGCGGGCTCTGGGCTGATGGCTACACCTTC. It is translated as CASSGLWADGYTF.

The J gene is TRBJ1-1, the V gene TRBV11-2; the D is unclear. There are 15 residues in the CDR3. CDR1 SGHAT and CDR2 FQNNGV come from the germline V gene. V lost 2 bases and J 1 base, leaving 11 bases between the germline ends. CDR3 nucleotide sequence: TGTGCCAGCAGCTTATCCCCAGGAGAGAACACTGAAGCTTTCTTT. Amino acids: CASSLSPGENTEAFF.

The V call is TRBV6-1, the J call TRBJ2-2, with D uncertain. The CDR3 length is 13 residues. CDR1 is MNHNS and CDR2 is SASEGT in the germline V gene. V was clipped by 3 bases and J by 3 bases, with 5 bases between them. CDR3 nucleotides: TGTGCCAGCAGTGAGGCCTACACCGGGGAGCTGTTTTTT. This gives the protein CASSEAYTGELFF.

V gene TRBV19 combines with J gene TRBJ1-1; no reliable D call. CDR1 and CDR2 (germline): LNHDA, SQIVND (reference sequence). Trimming removed 6 bases at V and 0 bases at J, with 8 bases between. The CDR3 covers 13 residues. CDR3 DNA sequence: TGTGCCAGTAGCACCAATGTGAACACTGAAGCTTTCTTT. This translates into CASSTNVNTEAFF.

This chain joins TRBV2 and TRBJ2-2; 9 positions match TRBD2. CDR3 length: 17 amino acids. Germline V CDR1 and CDR2: SNHLY, FYNNEI. With V trimmed by 7 bases and J by 2 bases, 11 bases remained unmatched. CDR3 loop: CASKSGSGGANTGELFF. For the CDR3, the DNA is TGTGCCAGCAAATCAGGTAGCGGGGGAGCCAACACCGGGGAGCTGTTTTTT.

The chain joins TRBV18 to TRBJ2-1; D unclear. Germline CDR1 is KGHSH and CDR2 is LQKENI. The CDR3 loop spans 12 amino acids. Trimming removed 0 bases from V and 6 bases from J, with 3 bases in between. For the CDR3, the DNA is TGTGCCAGCTCACCACCGCTCAATGAGCAGTTCTTC. It codes for CASSPPLNEQFF.

This chain links TRBV10-3 with TRBJ2-1, with D possibly TRBD1 on 5 matching bases. The ends were cut back, 8 bases at V and 7 bases at J, with 21 bases in the middle. Per the germline V gene, CDR1 is ENHRY and CDR2 is SYGVKD. CDR3 length: 15 residues. This CDR3 is CAIRAGKSERNEQFF. The CDR3 coding sequence is TGTGCCATCCGGGCAGGGAAAAGCGAGAGGAATGAGCAGTTCTTC.

The genes are TRBV27 and TRBJ1-4, with D perhaps TRBD1 (5 bases). Germline lookup yields CDR1 MNHEY and CDR2 SMNVEV (reference sequence). Trimming cost V 6 bases and J 8 bases, with 16 bases left between them. The CDR3 length is 14 residues. CDR3 amino acids: CASRPGGRWEKLFF. In DNA form, the CDR3 reads TGTGCCAGCAGGCCCGGGGGAAGATGGGAAAAACTGTTTTTT.

Sample share makes this clone medium-sized (0.01 to 0.1%). The J gene is TRBJ1-1, the V gene TRBV29-1, with D unresolved. CDR3 length: 14 residues. Per the germline V gene, CDR1 is SQVTM and CDR2 is ANQGSEA. The V end lost 4 bases, the J end lost 4 bases, and 16 bases lay between the germline ends. Here the CDR3 DNA reads TGCAGCGTTGTCGCGGGGATTGGGATCACTGAAGCTTTCTTT. Translating it yields CSVVAGIGITEAFF.

This sequence joins TRBV6-5 and TRBJ2-1; D not certain. Germline V gives CDR1 MNHEY, CDR2 SVGAGI. V was pared by 2 bases and J by 4 bases, with 6 bases between. This CDR3 contains 13 residues. The CDR3 DNA reads TGTGCCAGCAGTTACGACGCGTACAATGAGCAGTTCTTC. Translation gives CASSYDAYNEQFF.